What follows are 6 T cell receptor beta chains derived from one specimen sequenced in a study of shared clonotypes between healthy human individuals. Libraries were prepared by immunoSEQ multiplex PCR; TCRdb keeps only in-frame clonotypes and omits some of them. The sample lists about 2 million clones, 90% to 95% occurring once. The sequenced material came from naive CD4+ T cells sorted from blood. This sample's subset: CD45RA+ positively selected. These receptors came from a man aged 18-30 years in good health.

V and J are TRBV11-1 and TRBJ2-1, with a weak D call TRBD2 (5 bases). V lost 5 bases and J lost 9, with 17 bases in between. This CDR3 region has 14 residues. Germline lookup yields CDR1 SGHAT and CDR2 FQDESV (reference sequence). CDR3: CASSVTGIAGEQFF. CDR3 in DNA: TGTGCCAGCAGCGTGACCGGGATCGCGGGTGAGCAGTTCTTC.

This sequence joins TRBV7-2 and TRBJ1-1, with D hard to call. Trimming shortened V by 2 bases and J by 1 base, and 8 bases separated the two germline ends. The CDR3 has 14 residues. Germline CDR1 reads SGHTA; CDR2 reads FQGNSA. The CDR3 bases are TGTGCCAGCAGCTTACAAGCGGGGAACACTGAAGCTTTCTTT. It codes for CASSLQAGNTEAFF.

The CDR3: CASSSDIERAFF. Written as DNA, the CDR3 is TGTGCCAGCAGCTCGGACATAGAAAGGGCTTTCTTT. The rearrangement uses TRBV7-6 and TRBJ1-1, with D possibly matching TRBD1 (5 bases). V was cut by 4 bases and J by 11 bases, with 14 bases left in between. Germline V gives CDR1 SGHVS, CDR2 FNYEAQ. CDR3 length: 12 residues.

This clone was seen a single time. The rearrangement joins TRBV18 to TRBJ1-1, with 8 bases aligning to TRBD1. This CDR3 is 14 amino acids long. Looked up from germline, CDR1 is KGHSH and CDR2 is LQKENI. With V trimmed by 4 bases and J by 4 bases, 5 bases remained unmatched. CDR3 in amino acids: CASSLGQGVTEAFF. The CDR3 bases are TGTGCCAGCTCACTTGGACAGGGAGTCACTGAAGCTTTCTTT. Filled out from reference TRBV18 and TRBJ1-1, the complete variable domain reads NAGVMQNPRHLVRRRGQEARLRCSPMKGHSHVYWYRQLPEEGLKFMVYLQKENIIDESGMPKERFSAEFPKEGPSILRIQQVVRGDSAAYFCASSLGQGVTEAFFGQGTRLTVV.

V gene TRBV21-1 combines with J gene TRBJ1-1. TRBV21-1 represents a pseudogene. This CDR3 has 15 amino acids. The CDR3 here is CASSIMDGGCTEAFF. The CDR3 bases are TGTGCCAGCAGCATAATGGACGGCGGGTGCACTGAAGCTTTCTTT.

This clone was detected only once. The CDR3 sequence is CAISDQGANSPLHF. CDR3 coding DNA: TGTGCCATCAGTGATCAGGGAGCTAATTCACCCCTCCACTTT. V and J are TRBV10-3 and TRBJ1-6, with D perhaps matching TRBD1 (5 bases). There are 14 residues in the CDR3. V was trimmed by 3 bases and J by 6 bases, leaving 9 bases between them. Germline V gene data show CDR1 as ENHRY and CDR2 as SYGVKD.